The 24 T cell receptor beta chains presented below share a single source sample, sequenced in a study of CD8 T cells in ankylosing spondylitis listed by TCRdb under 2017. Library generation was performed with 5' RACE. Sequencer: Illumina HiSeq 2500. Using fastp at Q25 and MiXCR, TCRdb reprocessed the public reads and kept productive beta chains. Every distinct CDR3 protein forms one entry, paired with its most common genes and DNA. The sample table records 200,000 to 250,000 distinct CDR3 sequences; 20% to 30% of these occur just once. 5% to 8% of the sample rests with the top ten. Source material: blood, either unsorted or a sorted T cell fraction (not recorded which). These receptors all come from a male donor with ankylosing spondylitis or in good health (not recorded which).

As regards this clonotype: Being one base from a much bigger clone, this may be a read error. The chain has TRBV5-5 and TRBJ2-1; D not resolved. Germline V gene lookup returns CDR1 SGHKS and CDR2 YYEKEE (reference sequence). CDR3 size: 14 residues. This chain's CDR3 is CASSLSLGTNEQLF. The CDR3 coding sequence is TGTGCCAGCAGCTTGTCCCTGGGCACAAATGAGCAGTTATTC.

This clonotype showed up just a few times. The chain is built from TRBV5-8 and TRBJ1-5, with D unclear. The CDR3 extends over 14 amino acids. The germline V gene encodes CDR1 SGHTS and CDR2 YDEGEE. V lost 2 bases to trimming and J lost 4 bases, with 10 bases between them. In DNA form, the CDR3 reads TGTGCCAGCAGCTTTCGACAACCTAATCAGCCCCAGCATTTT. It codes for CASSFRQPNQPQHF.

The gene calls are TRBV4-1 and TRBJ2-7, with no clear D. V was cut by 5 bases and J by 6 bases, with 14 bases left in between. Per the germline V gene, CDR1 is MGHRA and CDR2 is YSYEKL. CDR3 length: 13 amino acids. In DNA, the CDR3 is TGCGCCAGCAGCGACGCTAGGTCGGGCGAGCAGTACTTC. Residues: CASSDARSGEQYF.

This chain connects TRBV30 to TRBJ2-7; TRBD2 matches 8 bases. Germline assignment: CDR1 GTSNPN and CDR2 SVGIG (reference sequence). This CDR3 comprises 14 residues. The junction had 11 bases not matched to a gene; V was cut back by 6 bases and J by 4 bases. The CDR3 region has the DNA TGTGCCTGCCATCGGGAGGGCAGACAGTACGAGCAGTACTTC. Its protein product is CACHREGRQYEQYF.

At least ten counts were recorded for this clonotype. V is TRBV15 and J is TRBJ2-4; D gene unclear. Trimming pared 0 bases from V and 8 bases from J, leaving 8 bases between. Germline V gene lookup returns CDR1 LNHNV and CDR2 YYDKDF (reference sequence). There are 13 residues in the CDR3. CDR3 region: CATSRDPRDIQYF. The CDR3 region has the DNA TGTGCCACCAGCAGAGACCCTCGGGACATTCAGTACTTC. Full variable domain (remainder filled in from reference TRBV15 and TRBJ2-4): DAMVIQNPRYQVTQFGKPVTLSCSQTLNHNVMYWYQQKSSQAPKLLFHYYDKDFNNEADTPDNFQSRRPNTSFCFLDIRSPGLGDTAMYLCATSRDPRDIQYFGAGTRLSVL.

About this clonotype itself: A much bigger clone sits one base away, suggesting this may be a read error. The V call is TRBV25-1, the J call TRBJ2-7; no firm D call. Trimming stripped 1 base from V and 5 bases from J, with 12 bases between. The CDR3 contains 14 residues. In germline, CDR1 is MGHDK, CDR2 SYGVNS. The CDR3 protein is CASSESGSGHEQYF. In DNA form, the CDR3 reads TGTGCCAGCAGTGAATCGGGCAGTGGCCACGAGCAGTACTTC.

The CDR3 coding sequence is TGTGCCAGCCTCGGTTCAGGGGGCTTACAGGAGACCCAGTACTTC. This codes for CASLGSGGLQETQYF. The chain combines TRBV7-6 with TRBJ2-5; TRBD1 agrees at 8 bases. The V segment lost 8 bases and the J segment 5 bases; nucleotides outside the gene matches: 13. Germline V gene sequence: CDR1 SGHVS, CDR2 FNYEAQ. The CDR3 has 15 residues.

This clonotype has a count of ten or more. V usage is TRBV6-5 and J usage is TRBJ2-7; tentatively, D is TRBD2 (5 bases). Germline CDR1 reads MNHEY; CDR2 reads SVGAGI. Trimming pared 8 bases from V and 1 base from J, leaving 9 bases between. The CDR3 extends over 12 amino acids. DNA of the CDR3: TGTGCCAGCCGTAGGACTTCCTACGAGCAGTACTTC. Translated, it gives CASRRTSYEQYF.

The chain joins TRBV15 to TRBJ2-1; a weak D match, TRBD2 (5 bases). V lost 1 base, J lost 3 bases, and 10 bases lay in between. CDR1 and CDR2 from the germline V gene are LNHNV and YYDKDF (reference sequence). The CDR3 runs to 15 residues. The CDR3 DNA follows: TGTGCCACCAGCAGAGGGGCGGGTAACTACAATGAGCAGTTCTTC. It codes for CATSRGAGNYNEQFF.

In this sample, this clonotype turned up many times. The chain links TRBV12-3 or TRBV12-4 to TRBJ2-3; no definite D call. The CDR3 consists of 15 residues. Trimming took 3 bases from V and 3 from J, leaving 13 bases between them. CDR3 sequence reads: CASSLGKGWTDTQYF. The CDR3 DNA sequence: TGTGCCAGCAGTTTGGGGAAAGGATGGACAGATACGCAGTATTTT.

This chain uses TRBV5-5 with TRBJ2-1; D uncertain. Trimming pared 4 bases from V and 0 bases from J, leaving 11 bases between. Germline V gene sequence: CDR1 SGHKS, CDR2 YYEKEE (reference sequence). This CDR3 spans 15 amino acids. The CDR3 DNA reads as TGTGCCAGCAGCGTGGACGCTAACTCCTACAATGAGCAGTTCTTC. Translated, it gives CASSVDANSYNEQFF.

This clonotype was detected many times. The chain recombines TRBV15 with TRBJ1-5; D is perhaps TRBD1 (6 bases). Germline CDR1 is LNHNV and CDR2 is YYDKDF (reference sequence). V dropped 0 bases and J dropped 0 bases, with 18 bases sitting between them. The length of the CDR3 is 19 residues. The CDR3 coding sequence is TGTGCCACCAGCAGAGATGTGACAGGACTTCGCTATAGCAATCAGCCCCAGCATTTT. This gives the protein CATSRDVTGLRYSNQPQHF.

This clonotype was found many times. V gene TRBV6-2 or TRBV6-3 combines with J gene TRBJ2-5; D could derive from TRBD1 or TRBD2 (6 bases each). The CDR3 runs 13 residues. Per the germline V gene, CDR1 is MNHEY and CDR2 is SVGEGT. V dropped 5 bases and J dropped 4 bases, with 11 bases sitting between them. CDR3 nucleotides: TGTGCCAGCAGTCGGGAGACAGGAGAGACCCAGTACTTC. Protein sequence: CASSRETGETQYF.

This clonotype occurred many times. The chain couples TRBV7-2 to TRBJ1-3, with unresolved D. V gave up 7 bases and J gave up 4 bases, with 11 bases separating them. This CDR3 has 13 residues. CDR1 and CDR2 (germline): SGHTA, FQGNSA. CDR3 coding DNA: TGTGCCAGCACCCCATCTCGCGGAAACACCATATATTTT. Translated: CASTPSRGNTIYF.

This clonotype was observed many times. The rearrangement joins TRBV7-9 to TRBJ1-1; D ambiguous. V was clipped by 7 bases and J by 1 base, with 10 bases between them. The CDR3 runs 13 residues. Per germline, CDR1 SEHNR and CDR2 FQNEAQ (reference sequence). The CDR3 loop is CASKRGWNTEAFF. The CDR3 DNA sequence: TGTGCCAGCAAACGAGGTTGGAACACTGAAGCTTTCTTT.

This clonotype was counted ten times or more. The CDR3: CAIKSDGDYPTDTQYF. The CDR3 DNA follows: TGTGCCATCAAATCGGATGGGGACTACCCCACAGATACGCAGTATTTT. The chain joins TRBV10-3 to TRBJ2-3; 7 bases agree with TRBD2. The length of the CDR3 is 16 residues. Trimming took 7 bases from V and 2 from J; bases not matched to a gene: 12. Germline lookup yields CDR1 ENHRY and CDR2 SYGVKD.

This clonotype has ten or more counts. This chain links TRBV5-1 with TRBJ2-1; 7 positions match TRBD2. CDR3 length: 16 residues. The germline V gene has CDR1 SGHRS and CDR2 YFSETQ. V trimming: 4 bases; J trimming: 4 bases; junction bases outside the gene matches: 11. CDR3 sequence (DNA): TGCGCCAGCAGCCGAGGGGCTAGCGGAGGGTACAATGAGCAGTTCTTC. The encoded protein is CASSRGASGGYNEQFF.

J is TRBJ1-2 and V is TRBV20-1, with TRBD1 matching 7 bases. The CDR3 length is 12 residues. After removal of 6 bases from V and 5 bases from J, the junction contained 6 bases not matched to a gene. The V gene's germline CDR1 is DFQATT and CDR2 SNEGSKA (reference sequence). CDR3 DNA: TGCAGTGCCAACAGGGGAAATTATGGCTACACCTTC. Residues: CSANRGNYGYTF.

This clonotype was observed at least ten times. The rearrangement joins TRBV12-3 or TRBV12-4 to TRBJ1-5, with a possible D match to TRBD1 (6 bases). Trimming removed 5 bases at V and 4 bases at J, with 12 bases between. CDR3 size: 14 residues. The CDR3 nucleotides are TGTGCCAGCAGTCCCAGGACAGCTAATCAGCCCCAGCATTTT. This gives the protein CASSPRTANQPQHF.

This clonotype occurred many times. The chain uses TRBV5-6 and TRBJ2-5, with TRBD1 identical over 7 bases. V was clipped by 4 bases and J by 0 bases; unmatched bases: 3. The CDR3 is 14 amino acids. Looked up from germline, CDR1 is SGHDT and CDR2 is YYEEEE. The CDR3 reads CASSTGQYQETQYF. In nucleotides, the CDR3 is TGTGCCAGCAGCACGGGACAGTACCAAGAGACCCAGTACTTC.

In this sample, this clonotype turned up a few times. The chain links TRBV7-9 to TRBJ2-6, with 9 bases matching TRBD1. This CDR3 is built from 17 residues. Unmatched junction bases numbered 9, after V lost 5 bases and J lost 4 bases. Germline CDR1 reads SEHNR; CDR2 reads FQNEAQ (reference sequence). The CDR3 reads CASSPGTGYSGANVLTF. The CDR3 DNA sequence: TGTGCCAGCAGCCCTGGGACAGGGTACTCGGGGGCCAACGTCCTGACTTTC. Supplemented by reference TRBV7-9 and TRBJ2-6, the full variable domain reads DTGVSQNPRHKITKRGQNVTFRCDPISEHNRLYWYRQTLGQGPEFLTYFQNEAQLEKSRLLSDRFSAERPKGSFSTLEIQRTEQGDSAMYLCASSPGTGYSGANVLTFGAGSRLTVL.

This clonotype has at least ten counts. The chain employs TRBV20-1 and TRBJ1-2; TRBD1 might be the D (5 bases). Germline V gives CDR1 DFQATT, CDR2 SNEGSKA (reference sequence). The CDR3 sequence is 15 residues long. The V end was cut by 6 bases, the J end by 2 bases, with 19 bases between. The DNA for the CDR3 is TGCAGTGCCCGGGGCTCGGGGCAGTCGAACTATGGCTACACCTTC. Amino acid sequence: CSARGSGQSNYGYTF.

The genes are TRBV12-3 or TRBV12-4 and TRBJ2-2; the D call may be TRBD1 or TRBD2 (5 bases each). The CDR3 covers 15 residues. Trimming stripped 5 bases from V and 6 bases from J, with 16 bases between. The CDR3 DNA reads TGTGCCAGCAGTCCCCTCGTCCAGGGACCCGGGGAGCTGTTTTTT. This encodes CASSPLVQGPGELFF.

This clonotype was observed a few times. CDR3 protein: CASTPGLAGTYEQFF. CDR3 nucleotide sequence: TGTGCCAGCACCCCCGGACTAGCGGGGACCTATGAGCAGTTCTTC. The V gene is TRBV12-3 or TRBV12-4, the J gene TRBJ2-1, with TRBD2 matching over 12 bases. The ends lost 7 bases at V and 8 bases at J; junction bases unmatched: 9. The CDR3 contains 15 residues.